Listed here is a single T cell receptor beta chain. This specimen belongs to a study of blood T cell repertoires in COVID-19. This table comes from immunoSEQ multiplex PCR, and its TCRdb copy is limited to in-frame clones, with some not included. The sample lists under 300,000 clones, approximately 92% occurring once. The CDR3 extends over 17 amino acids. J gave up 3 bases and V 7 bases, and 10 bases lay outside the gene matches. CDR1 and CDR2 from the germline V gene are SNHLY and FYNNEI. Sequencing was carried out using PBMCs or T cells enriched from blood (not recorded which). This sequence joins TRBV2 and TRBJ2-5; TRBD2 aligns across 14 bases. The sequence was collected from a young woman who had recovered from COVID-19. For the CDR3, the DNA is TGTGCCAGCAACCTAAGAATGGGACTAGCGGGGGAAGAGACCCAGTACTTC. Residues: CASNLRMGLAGEETQYF.